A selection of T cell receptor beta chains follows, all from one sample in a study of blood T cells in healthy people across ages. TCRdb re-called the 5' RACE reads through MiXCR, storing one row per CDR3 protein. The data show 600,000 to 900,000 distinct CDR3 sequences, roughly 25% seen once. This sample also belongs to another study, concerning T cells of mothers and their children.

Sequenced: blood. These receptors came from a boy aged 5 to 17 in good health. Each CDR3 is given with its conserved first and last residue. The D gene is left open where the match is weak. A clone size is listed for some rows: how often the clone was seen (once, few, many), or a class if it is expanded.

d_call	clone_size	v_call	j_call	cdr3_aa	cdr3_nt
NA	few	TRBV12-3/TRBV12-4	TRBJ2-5	CASSSGTQVSGGETQYF	TGTGCCAGCAGTTCCGGGACTCAGGTTTCTGGGGGAGAGACCCAGTACTTC
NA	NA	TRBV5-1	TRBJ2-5	CASSSREYQETQYF	TGTGCCAGCAGCTCACGAGAGTACCAAGAGACCCAGTACTTC
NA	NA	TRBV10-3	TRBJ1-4	CAIRPDSGNEKLFF	TGTGCCATCAGGCCGGACAGCGGTAATGAAAAACTGTTTTTT
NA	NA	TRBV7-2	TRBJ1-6	CASSSHGSVKALHF	TGTGCCAGCAGCTCCCACGGCAGCGTTAAAGCCCTCCACTTT
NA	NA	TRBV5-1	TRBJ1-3	CASSSDRSLSGNTIYF	TGCGCCAGCAGCTCGGACAGATCACTCTCTGGAAACACCATATATTTT
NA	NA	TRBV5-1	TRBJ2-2	CASSPSGRGPNTGELFF	TGCGCCAGCAGCCCGTCTGGGAGGGGGCCGAACACCGGGGAGCTGTTTTTT
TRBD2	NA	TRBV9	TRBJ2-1	CASSVAGGTYNEQFF	TGTGCCAGCAGCGTAGCGGGGGGGACCTACAATGAGCAGTTCTTC
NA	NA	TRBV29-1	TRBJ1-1	CSAVKGLNTEAFF	TGCAGCGCCGTAAAGGGCCTCAACACTGAAGCTTTCTTT
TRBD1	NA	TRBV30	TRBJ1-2	CAGDRGLNYGYTF	TGTGCCGGCGACAGGGGGCTGAACTATGGCTACACCTTC
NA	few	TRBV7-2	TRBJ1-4	CASSPTGASRKLFF	TGTGCCAGCAGCCCTACCGGAGCGTCGAGGAAACTGTTTTTT
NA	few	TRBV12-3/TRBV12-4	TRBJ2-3	CASRRSGTDTQYF	TGTGCCAGCAGGAGGTCTGGCACAGATACGCAGTATTTT
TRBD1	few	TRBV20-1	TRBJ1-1	CSARTGGMNTEAFF	TGCAGTGCTAGGACAGGGGGTATGAACACTGAAGCTTTCTTT
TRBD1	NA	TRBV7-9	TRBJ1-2	CASSPGTGGEGYGYTF	TGTGCCAGCAGCCCTGGTACAGGGGGCGAAGGATATGGCTACACCTTC
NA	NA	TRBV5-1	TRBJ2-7	CASSLGGIQYEQYF	TGCGCCAGCAGCTTGGGTGGTATTCAGTACGAGCAGTACTTC
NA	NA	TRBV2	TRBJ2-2	CASSEVRGNTGELFF	TGTGCCAGCAGTGAAGTGCGGGGGAACACCGGGGAGCTGTTTTTT
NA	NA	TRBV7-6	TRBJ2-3	CASSVDGPLLWADTQYF	TGTGCCAGCAGCGTCGACGGTCCCCTCCTATGGGCAGACACGCAGTATTTT
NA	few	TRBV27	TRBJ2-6	CASSRTALGSGANVLTF	TGTGCCAGCAGCCGAACGGCTCTGGGCTCTGGGGCCAACGTCCTGACTTTC
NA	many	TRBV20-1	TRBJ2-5	CSARSGVTGTQYF	TGCAGTGCTAGATCGGGAGTAACAGGGACCCAGTACTTC
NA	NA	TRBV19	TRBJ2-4	CASRDGPAKNIQYF	TGTGCCAGTAGGGACGGGCCAGCCAAAAACATTCAGTACTTC
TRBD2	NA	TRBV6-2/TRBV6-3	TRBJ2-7	CASRRGDEQYF	TGTGCCAGCAGGCGGGGGGATGAGCAGTACTTC
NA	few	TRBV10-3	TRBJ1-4	CAISDKLATNEKLFF	TGTGCCATCAGTGATAAGCTTGCAACTAATGAAAAACTGTTTTTT
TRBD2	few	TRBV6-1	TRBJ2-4	CASSESRGASGGNIQYF	TGTGCCAGCAGTGAAAGTAGAGGGGCTAGCGGGGGAAATATTCAGTACTTC
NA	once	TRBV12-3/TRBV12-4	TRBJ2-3	CASRPHTEDTQYF	TGTGCCAGCAGACCCCACACCGAAGATACGCAGTATTTT
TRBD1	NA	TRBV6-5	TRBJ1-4	CASSSGQGKNEKLFF	TGTGCCAGCAGTTCGGGACAGGGGAAGAATGAAAAACTGTTTTTT
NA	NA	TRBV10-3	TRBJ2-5	CAISDSQQETQYF	TGTGCCATCAGTGATAGTCAGCAAGAGACCCAGTACTTC
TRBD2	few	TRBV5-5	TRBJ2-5	CASSLRGGGRETQYF	TGTGCCAGCAGCTTACGGGGGGGCGGGCGAGAGACCCAGTACTTC
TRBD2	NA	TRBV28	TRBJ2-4	CASTTGGEGKNIQYF	TGTGCCAGCACAACTGGAGGGGAGGGTAAAAACATTCAGTACTTC
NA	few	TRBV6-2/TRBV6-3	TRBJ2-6	CASRPPQVTGVNVLTF	TGTGCCAGCAGACCCCCGCAGGTCACTGGGGTCAACGTCCTGACTTTC
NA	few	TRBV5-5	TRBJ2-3	CASSSGQSRDTQYF	TGTGCCAGCAGCTCTGGACAGTCCCGGGATACGCAGTATTTT
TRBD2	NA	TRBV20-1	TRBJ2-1	CSASGTSGHNEQFF	TGCAGTGCTAGTGGGACTAGCGGGCACAATGAGCAGTTCTTC
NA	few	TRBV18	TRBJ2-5	CASSQTTRETQYF	TGTGCCAGCTCACAAACTACAAGAGAGACCCAGTACTTC
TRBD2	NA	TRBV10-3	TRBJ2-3	CAIGTSGPDTQYF	TGTGCCATCGGGACTAGCGGGCCAGATACGCAGTATTTT
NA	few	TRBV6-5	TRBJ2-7	CASSYSTGGGYEQYF	TGTGCCAGCAGTTACTCCACAGGGGGGGGGTACGAGCAGTACTTC
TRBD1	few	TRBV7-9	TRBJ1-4	CASSQTTGAGEKLFF	TGTGCCAGCAGCCAGACGACAGGGGCTGGGGAAAAACTGTTTTTT
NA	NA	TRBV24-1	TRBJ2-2	CATSDFRAAGELFF	TGTGCCACCAGTGATTTTAGAGCTGCCGGGGAGCTGTTTTTT
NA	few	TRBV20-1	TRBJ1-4	CSARDGKTNEKLFF	TGCAGTGCTAGGGACGGGAAAACTAATGAAAAACTGTTTTTT
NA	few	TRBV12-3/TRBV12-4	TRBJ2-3	CASASGQDTQYF	TGTGCCAGCGCCTCAGGACAAGATACGCAGTATTTT
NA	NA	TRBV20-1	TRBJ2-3	CSAKSARRTDTQYF	TGCAGTGCTAAGTCGGCAAGGCGCACAGATACGCAGTATTTT
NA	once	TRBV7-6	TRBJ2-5	CASSLADTNKETQYF	TGTGCCAGCAGCTTAGCTGACACTAATAAAGAGACCCAGTACTTC
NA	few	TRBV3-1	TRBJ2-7	CASSLAGYSAEQYF	TGTGCCAGCAGCTTAGCAGGTTATTCGGCCGAGCAGTACTTC
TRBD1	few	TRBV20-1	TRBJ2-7	CSAQDRVRPYEQYF	TGCAGTGCTCAAGACAGGGTGCGCCCCTACGAGCAGTACTTC
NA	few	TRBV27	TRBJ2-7	CASSLNWVSSYEQYF	TGTGCCAGCAGTTTAAACTGGGTGAGCTCCTACGAGCAGTACTTC
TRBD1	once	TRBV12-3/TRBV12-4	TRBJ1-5	CASSGTGNAGPNQPQHF	TGTGCCAGCTCGGGGACAGGGAATGCGGGGCCGAATCAGCCCCAGCATTTT
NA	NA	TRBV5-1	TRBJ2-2	CASSLDSGKNAGELFF	TGCGCCAGCAGCTTGGACAGCGGAAAGAACGCCGGGGAGCTGTTTTTT
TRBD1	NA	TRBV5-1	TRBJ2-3	CASSLAGTGGVDTQYF	TGCGCCAGCAGCTTGGCCGGGACAGGGGGCGTAGATACGCAGTATTTT
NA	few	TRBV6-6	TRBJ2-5	CASSYSKGVETQYF	TGTGCCAGCAGTTACTCGAAAGGGGTGGAGACCCAGTACTTC
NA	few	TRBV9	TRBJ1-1	CASSPIPTGGMNTEAFF	TGTGCCAGCAGCCCAATCCCGACAGGAGGCATGAACACTGAAGCTTTCTTT
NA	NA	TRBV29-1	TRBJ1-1	CSVGPENTEAFF	TGCAGCGTTGGGCCGGAGAACACTGAAGCTTTCTTT
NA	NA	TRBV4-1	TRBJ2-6	CASSQGPTSGANVLTF	TGCGCCAGCAGCCAAGGTCCCACCTCTGGGGCCAACGTCCTGACTTTC